This T cell receptor beta chain was captured by sequencing in a study of shared T cell receptors in the human thymus. Germline lookup yields CDR1 SGHAT and CDR2 FQNNGV. The V segment lost 5 bases and the J segment 0 bases; nucleotides outside the gene matches: 10. The CDR3 runs 17 residues. Produced via immunoSEQ multiplex PCR; TCRdb's table is partial and in-frame only. This sample yields 630,000 or so clones, of which around 87% are seen a single time; under 0.01% belongs to the top ten. A further study also used this sample, focusing on human thymus T cells. From that second work: Finnish infants who were healthy and having corrective surgery for congenital heart defects made up the donors. Across thymic and blood repertoires, the usage of V and J genes appeared to be biased.

This sequence originates from a boy in the first two years of life with a congenital heart defect. Input material: thymocytes. J is TRBJ1-5 and V is TRBV11-2, with 7 bases that match TRBD1. The CDR3 reads CASSPRTGLDSNQPQHF. The CDR3 nucleotides read TGTGCCAGCAGCCCAAGGACAGGACTGGATAGCAATCAGCCCCAGCATTTT.